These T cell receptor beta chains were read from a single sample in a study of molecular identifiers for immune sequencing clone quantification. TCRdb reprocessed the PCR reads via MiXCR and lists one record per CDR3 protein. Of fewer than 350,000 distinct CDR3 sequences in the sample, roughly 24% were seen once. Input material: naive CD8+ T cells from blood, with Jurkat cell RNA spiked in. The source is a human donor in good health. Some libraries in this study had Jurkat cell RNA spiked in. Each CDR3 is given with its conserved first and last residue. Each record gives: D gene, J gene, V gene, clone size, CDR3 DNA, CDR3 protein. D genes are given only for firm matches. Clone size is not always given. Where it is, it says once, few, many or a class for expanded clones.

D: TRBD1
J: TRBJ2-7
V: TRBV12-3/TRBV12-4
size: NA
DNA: TGTGCCAGCAGTAGGGACAGCCACTACGAGCAGTACTTC
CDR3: CASSRDSHYEQYF

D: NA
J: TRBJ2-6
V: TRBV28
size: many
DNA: TGTGCCAGCAGTTTATCAGGGGCCGATGGGGCCAACGTCCTGACTTTC
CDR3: CASSLSGADGANVLTF

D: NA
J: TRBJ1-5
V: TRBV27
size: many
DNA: TGTGCCAGCAGTCAGATGGGACCCTTCCAAGGGAATCAGCCCCAGCATTTT
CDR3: CASSQMGPFQGNQPQHF

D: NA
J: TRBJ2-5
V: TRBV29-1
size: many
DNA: TGCAGCGCCACCGAGAGACTACAAGAGACCCAGTACTTC
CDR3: CSATERLQETQYF

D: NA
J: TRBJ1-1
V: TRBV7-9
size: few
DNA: TGTGCCAGCAGCGGGCCTTTGAACACTGAAGCTTTCTTT
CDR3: CASSGPLNTEAFF

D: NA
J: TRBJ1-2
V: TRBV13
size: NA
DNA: TGTGCCAGCAGCATACAGGGTCCCACCAACTATGGCTACACCTTC
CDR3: CASSIQGPTNYGYTF

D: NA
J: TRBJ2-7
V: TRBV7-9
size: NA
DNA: TGTGCCAGCAGCTCCCGGGGGAGATACGCGCAGTACTTC
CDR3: CASSSRGRYAQYF

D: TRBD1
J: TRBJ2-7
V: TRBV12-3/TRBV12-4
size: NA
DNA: TGTGCCAGCAGTGGGACGGGACAGACTTCGGGGCAGTACTTC
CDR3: CASSGTGQTSGQYF

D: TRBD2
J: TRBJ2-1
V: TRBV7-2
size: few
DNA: TGTGCCAGCAGCGGGTGGACTAGCGGCGACTTCTACAATGAGCAGTTCTTC
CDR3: CASSGWTSGDFYNEQFF

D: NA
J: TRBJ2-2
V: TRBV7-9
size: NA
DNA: TGTGCCAGCAGCTTAGGAAAGACGAAGAACACCGGGGAGCTGTTTTTT
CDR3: CASSLGKTKNTGELFF

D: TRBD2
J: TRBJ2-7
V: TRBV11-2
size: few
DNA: TGTGCCAGCAGCTCCCAAACAGGACTAGCGGGAGGCCCGCTGGCCCGTAGCTCCTACGAGCAGTACTTC
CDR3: CASSSQTGLAGGPLARSSYEQYF

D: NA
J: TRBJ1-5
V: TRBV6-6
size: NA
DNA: TGTGCCAGCAGTTACTCGGGTAGGAGCAATCAGCCCCAGCATTTT
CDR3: CASSYSGRSNQPQHF

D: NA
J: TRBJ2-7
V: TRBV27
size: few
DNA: TGTGCCAGCAGTGTGGAGGGGGGGGGATTCGGCGAGCAGTACTTC
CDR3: CASSVEGGGFGEQYF

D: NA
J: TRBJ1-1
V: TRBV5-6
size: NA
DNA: TGTGCCAGCAGCTCGGATTGGGGGGTCGGGGGCACTGAAGCTTTCTTT
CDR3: CASSSDWGVGGTEAFF

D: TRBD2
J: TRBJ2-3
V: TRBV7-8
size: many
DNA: TGTGCCAGCAGCTTAAAGCGGGGGCCTAGCACAGATACGCAGTATTTT
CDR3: CASSLKRGPSTDTQYF

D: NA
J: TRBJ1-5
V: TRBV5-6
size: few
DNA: TGTGCCAGCAGCTTGCACCCAGGAAGCTATCAGCCCCAGCATTTT
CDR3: CASSLHPGSYQPQHF

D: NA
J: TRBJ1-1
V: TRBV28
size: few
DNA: TGTGCCAGCAGAGAAGGGGCAGGGGCAACGTTGAACACTGAAGCTTTCTTT
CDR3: CASREGAGATLNTEAFF

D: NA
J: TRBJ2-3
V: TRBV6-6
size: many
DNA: TGTGCCAGCAGTTACCTCTTGGCGGCTCAAGATACGCAGTATTTT
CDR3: CASSYLLAAQDTQYF

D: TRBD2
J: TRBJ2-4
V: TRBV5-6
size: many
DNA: TGTGCCAGCAGCTATGGGACTAGATTTGAGTACTTC
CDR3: CASSYGTRFEYF

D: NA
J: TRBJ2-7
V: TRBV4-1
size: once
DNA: TGCGCCAGCAGCCAAGGCTTGGTGGTGATGTACGAGCAGTACTTC
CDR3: CASSQGLVVMYEQYF

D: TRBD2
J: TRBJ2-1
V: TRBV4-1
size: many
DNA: TGCGCCAGCAGCCGCGGGGGGCCGGATGAGCAGTTCTTC
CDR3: CASSRGGPDEQFF

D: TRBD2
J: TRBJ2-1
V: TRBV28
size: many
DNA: TGTGCCAGCAGTCCAGAGGAGCTAGCGGGAGGCAGGGTCTTC
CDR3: CASSPEELAGGRVF

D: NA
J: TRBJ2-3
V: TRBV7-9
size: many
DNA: TGTGCCAGCAGCTTTGTTCGAAGCACAGATACGCAGTATTTT
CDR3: CASSFVRSTDTQYF

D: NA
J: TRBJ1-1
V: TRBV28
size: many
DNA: TGTGCCAGCAGCACAGAGAGACAAGGAGCTTTCTTT
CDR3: CASSTERQGAFF

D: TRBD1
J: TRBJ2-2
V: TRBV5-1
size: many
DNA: TGCGCCAGCCGGGAACGACAGGGGAACACCGGGGAGCTGTTTTTT
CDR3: CASRERQGNTGELFF

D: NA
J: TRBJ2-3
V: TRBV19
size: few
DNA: TGTGCCAGTAGTATAGAGAGGGGAAGCACAGATACGCAGTATTTT
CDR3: CASSIERGSTDTQYF

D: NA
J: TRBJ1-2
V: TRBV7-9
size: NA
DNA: TGTGCCAGCAGCCCCCACCCCGGGGCAGGGGCCAACTATGGCTACACCTTC
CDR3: CASSPHPGAGANYGYTF

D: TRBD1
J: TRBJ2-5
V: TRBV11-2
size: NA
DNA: TGTGCCGGCAGCTTAAGGGACAGGCAAGAGACCCAGTACTTC
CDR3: CAGSLRDRQETQYF

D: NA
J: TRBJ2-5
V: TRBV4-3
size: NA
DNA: TGCTCCAGCAGCCAGGACCAGGACGACGGAGAGACCCAGTACTTC
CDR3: CSSSQDQDDGETQYF

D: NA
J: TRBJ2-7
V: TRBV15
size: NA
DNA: TGTGCCACCAGCAGTGGGGACGCCTGCTCCTACGAGCAGTACTTC
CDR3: CATSSGDACSYEQYF

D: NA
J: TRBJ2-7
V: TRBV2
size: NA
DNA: TGTGCCAGCAGTGAATTTCCAGCAAGTTACGAGCAGTACTTC
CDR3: CASSEFPASYEQYF

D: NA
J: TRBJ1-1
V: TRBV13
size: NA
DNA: TGTGCCAGCAGCTTTGTAGGACACACTGAAGCTCTCTTT
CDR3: CASSFVGHTEALF

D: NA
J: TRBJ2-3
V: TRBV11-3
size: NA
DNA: TGTGCCAGCAGCCACACCGGGGGAGTCAGCACAGATACGCAGTATTTT
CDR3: CASSHTGGVSTDTQYF

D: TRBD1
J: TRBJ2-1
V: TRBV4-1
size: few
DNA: TGCGCCAGCAGCCCGATGGGGACAGGGGGGTACAATGAGCAGTTCTTC
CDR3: CASSPMGTGGYNEQFF

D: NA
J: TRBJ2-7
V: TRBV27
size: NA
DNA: TGTGCCAGCAATTTTCGATCGGGAGCGACCTACGAGCAGTACTTC
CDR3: CASNFRSGATYEQYF

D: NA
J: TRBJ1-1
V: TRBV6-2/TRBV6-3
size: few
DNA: TGTGCCAGCAGTTACGACAAACTGGGGACTGAAGCTTTCTTT
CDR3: CASSYDKLGTEAFF

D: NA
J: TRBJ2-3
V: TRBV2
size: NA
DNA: TGTGCCAGCCTTATCTCTAGCGTAGGCACAGATACGCAGTATTTT
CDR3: CASLISSVGTDTQYF

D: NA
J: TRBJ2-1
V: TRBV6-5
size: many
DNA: TGTGCCAGCAGAGCCGATGGACAGCTCTACAATGAGCAGTTCTTC
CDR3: CASRADGQLYNEQFF